What follows are 8 T cell receptor beta chains derived from one specimen sequenced in a study of cytomegalovirus exposure and HLA in healthy donors. Primers for the PCR totalled 60 Vbeta and 13 Jbeta. Sequencing used immunoSEQ multiplex PCR; TCRdb keeps in-frame clones, though not all of them. Of around 300,000 clones listed, just over 70% are singletons. Sequencing was carried out using PBMCs. The source is a female donor in good health and CMV-seronegative.

The V call is TRBV5-4, the J call TRBJ2-2, with 9 nucleotides matching TRBD1. The germline V gene has CDR1 SGHNT and CDR2 YYREEE (reference sequence). V lost 4 bases to trimming and J lost 3 bases; unmatched junction nucleotides: 10. CDR3 length: 17 amino acids. DNA of the CDR3: TGTGCCAGCAGCGTATTTACAGGGGGCGCGGACACCGGGGAGCTGTTTTTT. This gives the protein CASSVFTGGADTGELFF.

V and J are TRBV6-1 and TRBJ1-5, with TRBD1 identical over 7 bases. The V gene's germline CDR1 is MNHNS and CDR2 SASEGT. Trimming removed 5 bases from V and 0 bases from J; junction bases left unmatched: 4. The CDR3 runs to 15 residues. The CDR3 DNA reads TGTGCCAGCAGTCCCGGGACAGTTAGCAATCAGCCCCAGCATTTT. Amino acids: CASSPGTVSNQPQHF.

This clone has only a few counts. In nucleotides, the CDR3 is TGTGCCAGCAGCTTAGGGACTATATACAATGAGCAGTTCTTC. Amino acids: CASSLGTIYNEQFF. The chain couples TRBV7-9 to TRBJ2-1; possible D gene TRBD2, 6 bases. This CDR3 spans 14 amino acids. CDR1 is SEHNR and CDR2 is FQNEAQ in the germline V gene (reference sequence). Trimming stripped 1 base from V and 4 bases from J, with 8 bases between. Looking up the rest from reference TRBV7-9 and TRBJ2-1 gives the full variable domain: DTGVSQNPRHKITKRGQNVTFRCDPISEHNRLYWYRQTLGQGPEFLTYFQNEAQLEKSRLLSDRFSAERPKGSFSTLEIQRTEQGDSAMYLCASSLGTIYNEQFFGPGTRLTVL.

This clone has only a few counts. The V call is TRBV7-2, the J call TRBJ2-3, with 9 bases that match TRBD2. The CDR3 length is 15 residues. Germline V gives CDR1 SGHTA, CDR2 FQGNSA. The V gene end was trimmed by 2 bases and the J gene end by 0 bases; junction bases not matched to a gene: 0. The CDR3 sequence is CASSLTSGSTDTQYF. The CDR3 nucleotides are TGTGCCAGCAGCTTAACTAGCGGGAGCACAGATACGCAGTATTTT.

The gene calls are TRBV9 and TRBJ2-1; a weak D match, TRBD2 (5 bases). There are 16 residues in the CDR3. V was cut by 0 bases and J by 7 bases, with 17 bases left in between. Germline V gene lookup returns CDR1 SGDLS and CDR2 YYNGEE. In nucleotides, the CDR3 is TGTGCCAGCAGCGTAGGGTCAGGACTTCTCTGGAATGAGCAGTTCTTC. Residues: CASSVGSGLLWNEQFF.

The sample holds one count of this clone. The chain combines TRBV6-5 with TRBJ1-1, with 11 bases that match TRBD1. Germline trimming cut 4 bases from V and 5 bases from J; bases unmatched to any gene: 6. Germline lookup yields CDR1 MNHEY and CDR2 SVGAGI. This CDR3 contains 15 residues. The CDR3 bases are TGTGCCAGCAGTTTGCGGACAGGGGGCATGACTGAAGCTTTCTTT. It yields the protein CASSLRTGGMTEAFF.

The chain combines TRBV5-4 with TRBJ2-1; D may be TRBD2 (5 bases). The CDR3 is 15 residues long. In germline, CDR1 is SGHNT, CDR2 YYREEE (reference sequence). V gave up 0 bases and J gave up 3 bases, with 10 bases separating them. Here the CDR3 reads CASSLVFEGYNEQFF. The CDR3 DNA is TGTGCCAGCAGCTTGGTGTTCGAGGGCTACAATGAGCAGTTCTTC.

CDR3 in DNA: TGTGCCAGCAGCTTAGTGGGGGGCGGGGAGCTGTTTTTT. It codes for CASSLVGGGELFF. The V gene is TRBV7-2, the J gene TRBJ2-2; possibly TRBD2 for D (6 bases). Trimming removed 1 base from V and 7 bases from J, with 7 bases in between. The CDR3 totals 13 residues. Germline V lookup: CDR1 SGHTA, CDR2 FQGNSA.